This T cell receptor (beta chain) was obtained from a study of blood T cell repertoires in COVID-19. The overall study: Nucleic acid was either cDNA or gDNA, and it came from T cells, B-cell-depleted T cells, or PBMCs.

The repertoire was sequenced with immunoSEQ multiplex PCR; TCRdb's copy has only in-frame clones and lacks some. Of 71,000 or so clones listed, about four fifths are singletons. CDR1 is MDHEN and CDR2 is SYDVKM in the germline V gene. The length of the CDR3 is 18 residues. Trimming cost V 6 bases and J 5 bases; bases outside gene matches: 15. The clonotype was recovered from a man aged 65 to 85 with acute or convalescent COVID-19. The V and J genes are TRBV28 and TRBJ1-6; 8 bases match TRBD1. The sequenced sample consisted of peripheral blood. Here the CDR3 reads CASSTPATGGPHNSPLHF. The CDR3 DNA follows: TGTGCCAGCAGCACCCCGGCTACAGGGGGGCCCCATAATTCACCCCTCCACTTT.